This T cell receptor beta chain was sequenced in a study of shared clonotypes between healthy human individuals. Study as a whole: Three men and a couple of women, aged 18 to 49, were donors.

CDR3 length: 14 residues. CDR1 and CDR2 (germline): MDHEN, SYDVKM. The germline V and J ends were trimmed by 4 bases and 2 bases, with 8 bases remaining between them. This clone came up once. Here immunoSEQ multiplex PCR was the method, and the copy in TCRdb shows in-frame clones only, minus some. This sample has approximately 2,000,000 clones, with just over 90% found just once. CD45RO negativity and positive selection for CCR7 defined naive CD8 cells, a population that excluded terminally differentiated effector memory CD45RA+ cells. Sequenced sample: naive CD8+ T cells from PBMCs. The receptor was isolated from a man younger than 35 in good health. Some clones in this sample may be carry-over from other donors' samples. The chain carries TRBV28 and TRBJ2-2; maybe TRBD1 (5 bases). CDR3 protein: CASSSGFNTGELFF. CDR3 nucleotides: TGTGCCAGCAGTTCAGGGTTCAACACCGGGGAGCTGTTTTTT.